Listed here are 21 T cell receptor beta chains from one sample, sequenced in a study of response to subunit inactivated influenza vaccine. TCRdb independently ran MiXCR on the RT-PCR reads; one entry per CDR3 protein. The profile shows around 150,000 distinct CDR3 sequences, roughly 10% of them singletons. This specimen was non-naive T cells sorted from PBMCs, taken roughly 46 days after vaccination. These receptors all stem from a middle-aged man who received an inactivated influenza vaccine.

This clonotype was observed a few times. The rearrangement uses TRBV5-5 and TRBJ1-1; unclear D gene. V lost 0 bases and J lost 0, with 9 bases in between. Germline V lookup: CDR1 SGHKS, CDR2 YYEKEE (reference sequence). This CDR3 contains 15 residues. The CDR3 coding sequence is TGTGCCAGCAGCTTGGATCCGGGCATGAACACTGAAGCTTTCTTT. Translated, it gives CASSLDPGMNTEAFF.

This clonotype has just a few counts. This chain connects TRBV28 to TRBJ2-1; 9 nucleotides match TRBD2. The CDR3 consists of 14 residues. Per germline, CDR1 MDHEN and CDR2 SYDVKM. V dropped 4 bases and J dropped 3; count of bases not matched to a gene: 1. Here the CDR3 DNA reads TGTGCCAGCAGTTCTAGCGGGATCTACAATGAGCAGTTCTTC. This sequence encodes CASSSSGIYNEQFF.

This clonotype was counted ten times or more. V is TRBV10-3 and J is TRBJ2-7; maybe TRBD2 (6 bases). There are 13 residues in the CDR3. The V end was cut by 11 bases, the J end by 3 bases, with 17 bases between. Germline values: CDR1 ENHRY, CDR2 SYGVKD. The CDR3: CASRRDQIYEQYF. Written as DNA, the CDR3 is TGTGCCTCCAGGCGGGACCAGATCTACGAGCAGTACTTC.

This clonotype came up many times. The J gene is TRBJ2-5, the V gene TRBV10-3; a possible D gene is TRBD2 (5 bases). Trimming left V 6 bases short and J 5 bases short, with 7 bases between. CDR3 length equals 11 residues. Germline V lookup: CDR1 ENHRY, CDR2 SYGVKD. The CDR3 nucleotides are TGTGCCATCAGAGAGGGCGAGACCCAGTACTTC. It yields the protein CAIREGETQYF.

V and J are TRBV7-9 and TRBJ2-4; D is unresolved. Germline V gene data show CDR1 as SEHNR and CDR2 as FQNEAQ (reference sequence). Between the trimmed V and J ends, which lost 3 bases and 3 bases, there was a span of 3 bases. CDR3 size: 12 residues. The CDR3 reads CASSLDKNIQYF. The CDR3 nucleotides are TGTGCCAGCAGCTTGGACAAAAACATTCAGTACTTC.

The CDR3 reads CASSVGGQGPYNEQFF. CDR3 nucleotide sequence: TGTGCCAGCAGCGTAGGGGGTCAGGGACCCTACAATGAGCAGTTCTTC. The chain is built from TRBV9 and TRBJ2-1; D might be TRBD1 or TRBD2, each matching 5 bases. This CDR3 is built from 16 residues. Germline assignment: CDR1 SGDLS and CDR2 YYNGEE. Trimming pared 0 bases from V and 2 bases from J, leaving 12 bases between.

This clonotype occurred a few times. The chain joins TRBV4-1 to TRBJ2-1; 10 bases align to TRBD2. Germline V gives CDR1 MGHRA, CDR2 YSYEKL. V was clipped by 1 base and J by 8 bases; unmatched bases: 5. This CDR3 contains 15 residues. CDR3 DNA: TGCGCCAGCAGCCAAGGAGGGACTAGCGTCCATGAGCAGTTCTTC. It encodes CASSQGGTSVHEQFF.

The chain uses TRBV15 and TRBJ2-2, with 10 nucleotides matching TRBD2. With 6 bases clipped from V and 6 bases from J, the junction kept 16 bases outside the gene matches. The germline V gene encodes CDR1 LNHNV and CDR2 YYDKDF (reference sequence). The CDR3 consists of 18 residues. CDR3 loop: CATRSFQRGGRVAGELFF. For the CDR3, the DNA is TGTGCCACCAGGAGTTTCCAGCGGGGGGGCCGGGTTGCCGGGGAGCTGTTTTTT.

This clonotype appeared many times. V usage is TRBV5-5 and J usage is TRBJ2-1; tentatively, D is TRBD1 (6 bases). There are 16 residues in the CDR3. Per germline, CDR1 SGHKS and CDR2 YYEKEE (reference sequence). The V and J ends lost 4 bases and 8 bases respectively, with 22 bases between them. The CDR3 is CASSETGPFFLDEQFF. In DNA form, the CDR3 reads TGTGCCAGCAGCGAAACAGGGCCCTTCTTTTTGGATGAGCAGTTCTTC.

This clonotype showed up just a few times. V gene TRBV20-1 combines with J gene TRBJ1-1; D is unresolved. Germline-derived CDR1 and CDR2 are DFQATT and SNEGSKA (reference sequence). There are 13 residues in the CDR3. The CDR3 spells CGWRGFQNTEAFF. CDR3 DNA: TGCGGCTGGCGGGGTTTCCAGAACACTGAAGCTTTCTTT.

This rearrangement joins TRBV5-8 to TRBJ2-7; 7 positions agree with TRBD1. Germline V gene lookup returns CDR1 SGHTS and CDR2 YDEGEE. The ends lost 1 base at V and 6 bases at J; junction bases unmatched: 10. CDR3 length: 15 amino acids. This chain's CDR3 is CASSLYPGQHLEQYF. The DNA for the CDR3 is TGTGCCAGCAGCTTGTATCCGGGACAGCATCTCGAGCAGTACTTC.

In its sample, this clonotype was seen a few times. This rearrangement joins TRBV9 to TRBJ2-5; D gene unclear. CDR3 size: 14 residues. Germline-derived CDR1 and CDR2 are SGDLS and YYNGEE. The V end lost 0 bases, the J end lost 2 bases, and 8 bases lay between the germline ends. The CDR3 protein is CASSVGGRQETQYF. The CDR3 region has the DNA TGTGCCAGCAGCGTAGGAGGTAGGCAAGAGACCCAGTACTTC.

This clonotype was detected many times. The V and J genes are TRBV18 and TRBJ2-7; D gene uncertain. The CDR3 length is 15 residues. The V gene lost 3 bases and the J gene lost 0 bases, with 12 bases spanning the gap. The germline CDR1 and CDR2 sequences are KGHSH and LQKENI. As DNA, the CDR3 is TGTGCCAGCTCACCGGCCGGCAGACCCTCCTACGAGCAGTACTTC. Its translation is CASSPAGRPSYEQYF.

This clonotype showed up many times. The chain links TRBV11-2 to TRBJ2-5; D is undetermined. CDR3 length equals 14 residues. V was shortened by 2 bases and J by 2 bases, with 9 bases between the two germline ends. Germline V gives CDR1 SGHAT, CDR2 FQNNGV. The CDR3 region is CASSLIAPQETQYF. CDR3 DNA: TGTGCCAGCAGCTTAATAGCCCCTCAAGAGACCCAGTACTTC.

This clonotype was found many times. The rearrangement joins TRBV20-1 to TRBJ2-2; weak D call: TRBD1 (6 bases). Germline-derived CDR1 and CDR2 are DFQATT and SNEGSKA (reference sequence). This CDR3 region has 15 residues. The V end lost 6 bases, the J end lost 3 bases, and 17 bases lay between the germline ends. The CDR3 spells CSALDWTEYTGELFF. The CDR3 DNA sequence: TGCAGTGCCTTAGATTGGACAGAGTACACCGGGGAGCTGTTTTTT.

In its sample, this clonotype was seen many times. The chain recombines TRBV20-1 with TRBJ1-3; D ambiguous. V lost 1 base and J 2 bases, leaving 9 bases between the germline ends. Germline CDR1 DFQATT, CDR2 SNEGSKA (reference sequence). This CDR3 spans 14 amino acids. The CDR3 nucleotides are TGCAGTGCTAGAGTCGGAGGACCTGGAAACACCATATATTTT. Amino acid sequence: CSARVGGPGNTIYF.

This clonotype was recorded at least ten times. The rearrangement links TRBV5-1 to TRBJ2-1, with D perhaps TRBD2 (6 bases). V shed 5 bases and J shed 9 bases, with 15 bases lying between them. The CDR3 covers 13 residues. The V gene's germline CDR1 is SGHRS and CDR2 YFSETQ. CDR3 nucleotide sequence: TGCGCCAGCAGTAACCGGGAGAGAAGTGAGCAGTTCTTC. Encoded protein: CASSNRERSEQFF.

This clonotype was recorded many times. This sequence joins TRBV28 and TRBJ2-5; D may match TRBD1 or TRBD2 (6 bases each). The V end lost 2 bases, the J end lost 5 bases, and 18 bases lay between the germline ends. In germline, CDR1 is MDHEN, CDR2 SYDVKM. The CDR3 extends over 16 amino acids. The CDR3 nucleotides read TGTGCCAGCAGTTTAGTCCCTCGGGGGCCGGGGGAGACCCAGTACTTC. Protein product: CASSLVPRGPGETQYF.

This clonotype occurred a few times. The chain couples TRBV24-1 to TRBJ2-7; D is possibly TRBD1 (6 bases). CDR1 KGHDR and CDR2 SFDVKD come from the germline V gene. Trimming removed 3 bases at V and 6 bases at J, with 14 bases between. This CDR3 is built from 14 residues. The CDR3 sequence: CATSDAGTPSEQYF. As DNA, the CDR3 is TGTGCCACCAGTGATGCCGGGACACCTAGCGAGCAGTACTTC.

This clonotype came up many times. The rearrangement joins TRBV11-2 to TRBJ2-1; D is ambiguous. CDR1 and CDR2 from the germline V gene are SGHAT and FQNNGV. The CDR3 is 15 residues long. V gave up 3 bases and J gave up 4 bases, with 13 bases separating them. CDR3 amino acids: CASSFLGFSYNEQFF. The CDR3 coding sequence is TGTGCCAGCAGCTTTCTGGGGTTCTCTTACAATGAGCAGTTCTTC.

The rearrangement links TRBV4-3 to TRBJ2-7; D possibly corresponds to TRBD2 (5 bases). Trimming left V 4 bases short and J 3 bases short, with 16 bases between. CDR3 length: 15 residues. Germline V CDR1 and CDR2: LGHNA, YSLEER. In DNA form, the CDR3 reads TGCGCCAGCAGCCCCGCCCGGCGGGCAGACTACGAGCAGTACTTC. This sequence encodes CASSPARRADYEQYF.